This T cell receptor beta chain appears in the sequencing data of a study of T cells in severe cutaneous drug reactions (dated by TCRdb to between 2018 and 2020). About the investigation overall: Patients were recruited between the early 2010s and the late 2010s from Taiwan, Thailand and a European registry network. Single-cell sequencing, quantitative PCR validation, functional assays and transgenic mouse experiments were combined with bulk TCR sequencing. Assignment of the culprit drug relied on both the Naranjo algorithm and the ALDEN drug causality algorithm. The libraries were made with iRepertoire multiplex PCR, and the authors referred to a comparison in which iRepertoire and 5' RACE methods, with or without UMI, captured abundant clonotypes to a similar degree. Enrollment was limited to patients whose SJS/TEN or DRESS diagnosis was probable or definite according to RegiSCAR criteria. Blister fluids/cells, PBMC and other biological samples were taken from patients in the acute stage or the recovery stage.

For both bulk and single-cell sequencing, libraries were prepared with the iRepertoire multiplex PCR system using TCR subtype-specific primers. Bulk TCR beta libraries were generated by multiplex PCR with primers targeting V, D and J gene regions. Approximately 90-500 ng of RNA per sample was used as input for bulk TCR library preparation. Bulk TCR beta amplicons were sequenced on an Illumina MiSeq. In the original analysis: Sample misassignments and low-quality sequencing reads were removed through quality control steps. CDR3 was defined as the amino acids between the V-gene Y[YFLI]C motif and the J-segment [FW]GXGT motif. TRBV and TRBJ gene assignments and CDR3 clonotypes followed the IMGT database. For each sample, TRBV expression was normalized against the mean for the same gene in PBMC from 44 healthy donors. TCRdb reprocessed the reads; each CDR3 protein sequence makes one entry, and DNA is unavailable. The V and J calls were determined by TCRdb, not by the authors. The sample table on file contains more than 3,000 distinct CDR3 sequences. The ten biggest clones cover 65% to 80% of the sample.

The CDR3 sequence holds 17 residues, the cysteine and phenylalanine included. No DNA accompanies this entry. Based on the germline V gene (reference sequence), the CDR1 and CDR2 sequences are SEHNR and FQNEAQ. The paper's findings and limits, for the study overall: A public TCRbeta CDR3, present at a mean of about 14% in all seven CBZ-SJS/TEN blister samples, was undetectable or scarce in PBMC from tolerant controls and healthy donors. Whether the public TCR generalizes to SJS/TEN caused by other drugs was noted by the authors as still needing further study. A strong increase in TRBV12-4 usage was observed in CBZ-SJS/TEN patients, with averages of approximately 32% in blister cells and about 5% in PBMC.

Remarks on this clonotype: There is no known antigen for this receptor.

Sequenced donors were patients with carbamazepine-induced Stevens-Johnson syndrome or toxic epidermal necrolysis (CBZ-SJS/TEN). Peripheral blood repertoires were obtained from CBZ-SJS/TEN patients of Han Chinese (about 5) and European (six) origin. Next-generation sequencing was used to profile the T cell receptor repertoires of patients with drug-induced severe cutaneous adverse reactions in a search for drug-specific clonotypes. The RNA source was either peripheral blood mononuclear cells or blister cells from skin lesions. Source material: PBMCs. The chain joins TRBV7-9 to TRBJ2-7; with no DNA, the TCRdb D assignment of TRBD2 cannot be verified. The TCR comes from a human donor with Stevens-Johnson syndrome, a severe cutaneous drug reaction. The CDR3 has the sequence CASSLALSKSRVDEQYF.